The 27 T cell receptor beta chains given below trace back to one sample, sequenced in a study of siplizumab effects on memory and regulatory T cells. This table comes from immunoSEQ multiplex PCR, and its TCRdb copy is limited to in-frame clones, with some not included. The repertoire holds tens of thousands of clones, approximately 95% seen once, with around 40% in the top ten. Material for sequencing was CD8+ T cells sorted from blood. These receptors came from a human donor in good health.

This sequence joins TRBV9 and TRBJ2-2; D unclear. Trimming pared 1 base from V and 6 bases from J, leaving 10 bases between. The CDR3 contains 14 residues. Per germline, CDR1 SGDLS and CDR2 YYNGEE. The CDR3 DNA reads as TGTGCCAGCAGCGTATTGGCGACCGCCGGGGAGCTGTTTTTT. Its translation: CASSVLATAGELFF. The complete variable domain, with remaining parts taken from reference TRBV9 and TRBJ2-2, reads DSGVTQTPKHLITATGQRVTLRCSPRSGDLSVYWYQQSLDQGLQFLIQYYNGEERAKGNILERFSAQQFPDLHSELNLSSLELGDSALYFCASSVLATAGELFFGEGSRLTVL.

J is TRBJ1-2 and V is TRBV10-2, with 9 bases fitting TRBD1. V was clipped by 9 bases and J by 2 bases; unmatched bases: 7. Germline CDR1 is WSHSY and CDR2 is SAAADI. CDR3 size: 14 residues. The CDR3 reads CASGAGQGNYGYTF. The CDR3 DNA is TGCGCCAGTGGGGCGGGACAGGGAAACTATGGCTACACCTTC.

The CDR3 region has the DNA TGCGCCAGCAGCCAAACAAAGTACACGCCTAACTATGGCTACACCTTC. It is translated as CASSQTKYTPNYGYTF. This sequence joins TRBV4-3 and TRBJ1-2, with D unclear. From germline, CDR1 is LGHNA and CDR2 YSLEER. V shed 2 bases and J shed 0 bases, with 13 bases lying between them. CDR3 length equals 16 residues.

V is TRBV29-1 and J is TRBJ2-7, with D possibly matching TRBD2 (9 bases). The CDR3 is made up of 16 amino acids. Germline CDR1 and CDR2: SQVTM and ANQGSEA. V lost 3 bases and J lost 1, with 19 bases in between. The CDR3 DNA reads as TGCAGCGTTGAGCAGGGGGCTAGCGGGACGTCCTACGAGCAGTACTTC. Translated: CSVEQGASGTSYEQYF.

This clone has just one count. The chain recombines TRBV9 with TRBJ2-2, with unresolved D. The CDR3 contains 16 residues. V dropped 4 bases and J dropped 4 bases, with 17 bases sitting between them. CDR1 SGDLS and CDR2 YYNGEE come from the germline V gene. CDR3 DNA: TGTGCCAGCAGCTTGATGGACCCCGTCCCCACCGGGGAGCTGTTTTTT. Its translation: CASSLMDPVPTGELFF.

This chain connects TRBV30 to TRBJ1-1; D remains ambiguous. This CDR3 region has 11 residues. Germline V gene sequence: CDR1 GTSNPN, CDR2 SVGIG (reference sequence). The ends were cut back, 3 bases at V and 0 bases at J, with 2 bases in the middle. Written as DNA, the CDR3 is TGTGCCTGGAGGGTGAACACTGAAGCTTTCTTT. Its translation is CAWRVNTEAFF.

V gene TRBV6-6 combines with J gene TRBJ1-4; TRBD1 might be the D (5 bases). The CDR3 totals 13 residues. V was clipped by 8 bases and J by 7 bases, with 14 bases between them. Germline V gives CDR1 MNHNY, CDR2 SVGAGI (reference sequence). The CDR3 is CASRQGVIEKLFF. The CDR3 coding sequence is TGTGCCAGCCGGCAGGGCGTTATTGAAAAACTGTTTTTT.

CDR3 loop: CAISESTNMNTEAFF. The CDR3 DNA reads TGTGCCATCAGTGAGTCGACAAACATGAACACTGAAGCTTTCTTT. This chain uses TRBV10-3 with TRBJ1-1; D is ambiguous. This CDR3 has 15 amino acids. The ends were cut back, 0 bases at V and 0 bases at J, with 8 bases in the middle. Germline V lookup: CDR1 ENHRY, CDR2 SYGVKD.

CDR3 sequence: CASRGQGDEQYF. DNA for the CDR3: TGTGCCAGCAGGGGCCAGGGTGACGAGCAGTACTTC. The chain uses TRBV7-9 and TRBJ2-7; the D gene is possibly TRBD1 (5 bases). CDR3 size: 12 residues. V was trimmed by 6 bases and J by 5 bases, leaving 11 bases between them. Germline V lookup: CDR1 SEHNR, CDR2 FQNEAQ (reference sequence).

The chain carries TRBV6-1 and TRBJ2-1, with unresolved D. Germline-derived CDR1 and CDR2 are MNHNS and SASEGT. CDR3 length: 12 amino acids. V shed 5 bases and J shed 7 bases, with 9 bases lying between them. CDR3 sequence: CASSQNVNEQFF. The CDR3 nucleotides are TGTGCCAGCAGTCAAAATGTGAATGAGCAGTTCTTC.

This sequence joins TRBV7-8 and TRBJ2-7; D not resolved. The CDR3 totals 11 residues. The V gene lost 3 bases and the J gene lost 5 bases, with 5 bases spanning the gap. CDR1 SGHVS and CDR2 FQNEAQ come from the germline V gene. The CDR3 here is CASSFGNEQYF. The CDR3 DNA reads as TGTGCCAGCAGCTTTGGTAACGAGCAGTACTTC.

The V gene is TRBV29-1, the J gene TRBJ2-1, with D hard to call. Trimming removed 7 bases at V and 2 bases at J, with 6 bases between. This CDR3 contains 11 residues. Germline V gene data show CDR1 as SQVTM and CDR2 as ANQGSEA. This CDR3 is CSGDAYNEQFF. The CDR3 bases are TGCAGCGGGGATGCCTACAATGAGCAGTTCTTC.

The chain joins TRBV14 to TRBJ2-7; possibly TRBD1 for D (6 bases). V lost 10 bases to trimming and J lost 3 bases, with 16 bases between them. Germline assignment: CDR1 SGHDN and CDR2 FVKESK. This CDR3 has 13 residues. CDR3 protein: CATSWGPGYEQYF. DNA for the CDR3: TGTGCCACTAGTTGGGGGCCAGGCTACGAGCAGTACTTC. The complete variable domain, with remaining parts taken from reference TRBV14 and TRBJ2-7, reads EAGVTQFPSHSVIEKGQTVTLRCDPISGHDNLYWYRRVMGKEIKFLLHFVKESKQDESGMPNNRFLAERTGGTYSTLKVQPAELEDSGVYFCATSWGPGYEQYFGPGTRLTVT.

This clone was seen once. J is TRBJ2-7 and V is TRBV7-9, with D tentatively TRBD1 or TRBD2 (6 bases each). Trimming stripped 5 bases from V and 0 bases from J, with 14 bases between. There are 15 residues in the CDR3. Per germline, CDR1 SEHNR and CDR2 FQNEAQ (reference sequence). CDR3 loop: CASSRLDRSSYEQYF. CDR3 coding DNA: TGTGCCAGCAGCCGACTAGACAGGAGCTCCTACGAGCAGTACTTC.

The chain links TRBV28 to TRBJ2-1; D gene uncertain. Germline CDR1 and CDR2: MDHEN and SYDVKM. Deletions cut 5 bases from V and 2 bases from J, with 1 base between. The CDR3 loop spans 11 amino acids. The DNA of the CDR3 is TGTGCCAGCAGTCCCTACAATGAGCAGTTCTTC. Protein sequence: CASSPYNEQFF. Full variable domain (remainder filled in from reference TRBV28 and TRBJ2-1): DVKVTQSSRYLVKRTGEKVFLECVQDMDHENMFWYRQDPGLGLRLIYFSYDVKMKEKGDIPEGYSVSREKKERFSLILESASTNQTSMYLCASSPYNEQFFGPGTRLTVL.

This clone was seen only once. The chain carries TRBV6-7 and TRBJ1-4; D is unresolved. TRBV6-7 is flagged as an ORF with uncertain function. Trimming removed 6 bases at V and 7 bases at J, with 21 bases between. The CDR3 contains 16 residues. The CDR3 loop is CASSSRRVSRFEKLFF. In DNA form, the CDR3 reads TGTGCCAGCAGCTCTCGGAGGGTTTCAAGGTTTGAAAAACTGTTTTTT.

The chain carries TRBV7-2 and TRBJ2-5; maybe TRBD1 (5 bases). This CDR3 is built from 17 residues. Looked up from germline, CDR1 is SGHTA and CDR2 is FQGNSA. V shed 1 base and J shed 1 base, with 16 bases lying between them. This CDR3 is CASSLGPFGALQETQYF. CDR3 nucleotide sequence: TGTGCCAGCAGCTTAGGACCCTTTGGGGCGCTCCAAGAGACCCAGTACTTC.

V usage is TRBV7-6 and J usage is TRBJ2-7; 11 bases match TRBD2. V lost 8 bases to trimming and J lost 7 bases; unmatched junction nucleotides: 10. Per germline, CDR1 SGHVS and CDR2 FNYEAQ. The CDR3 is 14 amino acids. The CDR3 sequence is CASSLSGRAGEQYF. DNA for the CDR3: TGTGCCAGCTCGCTTAGCGGGAGGGCCGGGGAGCAGTACTTC.

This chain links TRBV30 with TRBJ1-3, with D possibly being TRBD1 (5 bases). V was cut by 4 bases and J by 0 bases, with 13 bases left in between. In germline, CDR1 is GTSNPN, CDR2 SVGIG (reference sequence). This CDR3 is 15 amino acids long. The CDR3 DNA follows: TGTGCCTGGACCGCGGGACGGTACTCTGGAAACACCATATATTTT. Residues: CAWTAGRYSGNTIYF.

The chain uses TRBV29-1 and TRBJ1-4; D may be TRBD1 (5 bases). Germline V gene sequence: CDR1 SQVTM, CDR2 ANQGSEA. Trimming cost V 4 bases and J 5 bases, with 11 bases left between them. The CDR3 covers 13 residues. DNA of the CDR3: TGCAGCGTTGTCACAGGCCTGAATGAAAAACTGTTTTTT. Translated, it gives CSVVTGLNEKLFF.

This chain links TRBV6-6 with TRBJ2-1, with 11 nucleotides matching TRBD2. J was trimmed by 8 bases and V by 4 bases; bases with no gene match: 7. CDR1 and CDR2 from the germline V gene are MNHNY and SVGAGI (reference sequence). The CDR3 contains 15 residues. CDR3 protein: CASSLTSGSSDEQFF. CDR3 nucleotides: TGTGCCAGCAGTTTAACTAGCGGGAGTTCGGATGAGCAGTTCTTC.

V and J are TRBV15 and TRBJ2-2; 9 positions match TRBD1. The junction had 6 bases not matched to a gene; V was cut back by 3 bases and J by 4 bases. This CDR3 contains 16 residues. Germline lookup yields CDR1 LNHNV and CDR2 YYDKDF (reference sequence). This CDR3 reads CATSRERTGATGELFF. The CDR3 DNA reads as TGTGCCACCAGCAGGGAAAGGACAGGGGCCACCGGGGAGCTGTTTTTT.

CDR3 DNA: TGCGCCAGCAGCCAAGAACGGGAGGGAGGCGATGAGCAGTTCTTC. This gives the protein CASSQEREGGDEQFF. The chain has TRBV4-1 and TRBJ2-1; TRBD2 aligns across 8 bases. The CDR3 runs to 15 residues. The junction had 6 bases not matched to a gene; V was cut back by 0 bases and J by 8 bases. The germline CDR1 and CDR2 sequences are MGHRA and YSYEKL.

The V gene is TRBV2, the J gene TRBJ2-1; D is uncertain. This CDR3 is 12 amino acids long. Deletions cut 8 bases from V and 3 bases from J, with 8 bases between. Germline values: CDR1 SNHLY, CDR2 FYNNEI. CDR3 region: CASLPNYNEQFF. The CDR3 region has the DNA TGTGCCAGCCTTCCAAACTACAATGAGCAGTTCTTC.

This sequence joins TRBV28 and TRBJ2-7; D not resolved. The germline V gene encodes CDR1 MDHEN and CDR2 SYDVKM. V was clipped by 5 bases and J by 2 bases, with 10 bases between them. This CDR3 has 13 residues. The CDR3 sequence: CASSARWAYEQYF. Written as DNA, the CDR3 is TGTGCCAGCAGTGCTCGTTGGGCCTACGAGCAGTACTTC. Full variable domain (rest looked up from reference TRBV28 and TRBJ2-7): DVKVTQSSRYLVKRTGEKVFLECVQDMDHENMFWYRQDPGLGLRLIYFSYDVKMKEKGDIPEGYSVSREKKERFSLILESASTNQTSMYLCASSARWAYEQYFGPGTRLTVT.

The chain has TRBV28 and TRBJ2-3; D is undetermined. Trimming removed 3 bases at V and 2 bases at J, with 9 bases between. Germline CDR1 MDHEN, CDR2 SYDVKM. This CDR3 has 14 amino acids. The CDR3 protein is CASSFIRATDTQYF. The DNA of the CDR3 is TGTGCCAGCAGTTTCATCCGGGCCACAGATACGCAGTATTTT.

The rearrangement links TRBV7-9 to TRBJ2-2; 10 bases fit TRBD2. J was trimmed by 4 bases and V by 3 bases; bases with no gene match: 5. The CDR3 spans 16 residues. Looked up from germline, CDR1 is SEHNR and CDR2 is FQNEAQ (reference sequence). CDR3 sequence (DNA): TGTGCCAGCAGCTTCGGCCTAGCGGGAGCCACCGGGGAGCTGTTTTTT. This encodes CASSFGLAGATGELFF.